This TCR beta chain was identified in a study of early T cells in non-severe SARS-CoV-2 infection. Overall study findings and caveats: Anti-spike CD8 responses were favored in VDJdb matching, and private and CD4 specificities were missed.

This clonotype was counted once. Its antigen is not identified. Individual cDNA molecules were tagged with unique molecular identifiers, the study reported. TCRdb analysed the 5' RACE reads with MiXCR anew, one entry per CDR3 protein. The table lists roughly 65,000 distinct CDR3 sequences, around 9.9% of them singletons. The CDR3 spans 15 residues. V lost 1 base and J 6 bases, leaving 14 bases between the germline ends. The germline CDR1 and CDR2 sequences are LGHDT and YNNKEL (reference sequence). The specimen sequenced was whole blood. V is TRBV3-1 and J is TRBJ2-3, with D possibly being TRBD2 (5 bases). This sequence was found in an adult who was a healthcare worker with PCR-confirmed SARS-CoV-2 infection or an uninfected control (not recorded which). The CDR3: CASSQGPGIVDTQYF. In nucleotides, the CDR3 is TGTGCCAGCAGCCAAGGTCCCGGGATTGTCGATACGCAGTATTTT.